The rows below give T cell receptor beta chains drawn from one sample of a study of cytomegalovirus exposure and HLA in healthy donors. Profiled with immunoSEQ multiplex PCR; TCRdb holds only in-frame clones, not every one. The sample includes roughly 99,000 clones, around 73% of them seen just once. Sequenced material: PBMCs. The receptors here all came from a man younger than 40 in good health and CMV-seronegative. Both conserved end residues are part of each CDR3. Each record gives: V gene, J gene, CDR3 protein.

v_call: TRBV18; j_call: TRBJ2-5; cdr3_aa: CASSPPPWSSGAQETQYF
v_call: TRBV9; j_call: TRBJ2-7; cdr3_aa: CASSAGTGVIHEQYF
v_call: TRBV30; j_call: TRBJ2-2; cdr3_aa: CARQGSTGELFF
v_call: TRBV28; j_call: TRBJ1-5; cdr3_aa: CASSRSRGLNQPQHF
v_call: TRBV7-2; j_call: TRBJ1-6; cdr3_aa: CASSPQPGGYSPLHF
v_call: TRBV11-1; j_call: TRBJ2-1; cdr3_aa: CASSRERDRGDNEQFF
v_call: TRBV28; j_call: TRBJ2-1; cdr3_aa: CASKLAGGYNEQFF
v_call: TRBV13; j_call: TRBJ2-1; cdr3_aa: CASSTTTGVNEQFF
v_call: TRBV28; j_call: TRBJ2-7; cdr3_aa: CASSSVSHSYEQYF
v_call: TRBV4-2; j_call: TRBJ1-6; cdr3_aa: CASSQVGQLHNSPLHF
v_call: TRBV6-1; j_call: TRBJ2-1; cdr3_aa: CASSELQGYNEQFF
v_call: TRBV6-5; j_call: TRBJ1-1; cdr3_aa: CASRADRNTEAFF
v_call: TRBV19; j_call: TRBJ1-1; cdr3_aa: CASSNRQGIMNTEAFF
v_call: TRBV29-1; j_call: TRBJ2-2; cdr3_aa: CSVVGPLSGARTGELFF
v_call: TRBV2; j_call: TRBJ2-3; cdr3_aa: CASEELQGYTDTQYF
v_call: TRBV10-3; j_call: TRBJ2-7; cdr3_aa: CATRDSNSYEQYF
v_call: TRBV7-3; j_call: TRBJ2-3; cdr3_aa: CASSLAPSTDTQYF
v_call: TRBV7-6; j_call: TRBJ2-5; cdr3_aa: CASSPTGVGGETQYF
v_call: TRBV5-6; j_call: TRBJ1-2; cdr3_aa: CASSLGVDRGTLCGYTF
v_call: TRBV7-8; j_call: TRBJ1-2; cdr3_aa: CASSLRGQYCAF
v_call: TRBV19; j_call: TRBJ2-6; cdr3_aa: CASSITRVGANVLTF
v_call: TRBV7-8; j_call: TRBJ2-4; cdr3_aa: CASSLGGGTKNIQYF
v_call: TRBV27; j_call: TRBJ1-6; cdr3_aa: CASSPDREIDSPLHF
v_call: TRBV6-5; j_call: TRBJ2-7; cdr3_aa: CASSYFVGGEQYF
v_call: TRBV2; j_call: TRBJ2-7; cdr3_aa: CASSIGLAGALEQYF